Listed here are 19 T cell receptor beta chains from one sample, sequenced in a study of blood T cell repertoires in COVID-19. Here immunoSEQ multiplex PCR was the method, and the copy in TCRdb shows in-frame clones only, minus some. The sample holds 30,000 or so clones, 85% to 95% seen once. Sequencing used peripheral blood. All receptors come from a male donor with active COVID-19.

This clone was recorded once. The genes are TRBV2 and TRBJ1-5, with 7 nucleotides matching TRBD1. V trimming: 5 bases; J trimming: 3 bases; junction bases outside the gene matches: 4. Germline CDR1 reads SNHLY; CDR2 reads FYNNEI. The CDR3 extends over 14 amino acids. CDR3: CASSPDRTNQPQHF. CDR3 in DNA: TGTGCCAGCAGTCCGGACAGGACCAATCAGCCCCAGCATTTT.

The rearrangement links TRBV5-1 to TRBJ2-1; maybe TRBD2 (7 bases). Trimming stripped 4 bases from V and 8 bases from J, with 22 bases between. The CDR3 has 16 residues. Germline-derived CDR1 and CDR2 are SGHRS and YFSETQ. CDR3 sequence: CASSPPSRGGMDEQFF. CDR3 sequence (DNA): TGCGCCAGCAGCCCCCCCTCGAGGGGGGGGATGGATGAGCAGTTCTTC.

V and J are TRBV7-8 and TRBJ1-2; no clear D gene. This CDR3 spans 15 amino acids. V was trimmed by 2 bases and J by 0 bases, leaving 10 bases between them. Germline V gene sequence: CDR1 SGHVS, CDR2 FQNEAQ. Written as DNA, the CDR3 is TGTGCCAGCAGCTTAATGTCCAGGTCTAACTATGGCTACACCTTC. It specifies CASSLMSRSNYGYTF.

This chain connects TRBV9 to TRBJ1-2, with TRBD1 matching 7 bases. With V trimmed by 6 bases and J by 8 bases, 13 bases remained unmatched. The CDR3 is 14 residues long. Germline CDR1 is SGDLS and CDR2 is YYNGEE. The CDR3 is CASTSSDRAYGYTF. CDR3 in DNA: TGTGCCAGCACCTCGTCTGACAGGGCGTACGGCTACACCTTC. Full variable domain (missing parts from reference TRBV9 and TRBJ1-2): DSGVTQTPKHLITATGQRVTLRCSPRSGDLSVYWYQQSLDQGLQFLIQYYNGEERAKGNILERFSAQQFPDLHSELNLSSLELGDSALYFCASTSSDRAYGYTFGSGTRLTVV.

This clone was found a few times. The chain couples TRBV7-6 to TRBJ2-5; TRBD2 matches at 10 bases. V lost 5 bases and J lost 8; bases outside the gene matches: 14. The CDR3 runs to 16 residues. In germline, CDR1 is SGHVS, CDR2 FNYEAQ. CDR3 in amino acids: CASSHRLAGGLDTQYF. CDR3 in DNA: TGTGCCAGCAGCCATCGTTTAGCGGGGGGATTAGATACCCAGTACTTC.

V gene TRBV7-8 combines with J gene TRBJ2-2; 8 bases are shared with TRBD2. The trim removed 5 bases at V and 3 bases at J, leaving 11 bases unmatched. This CDR3 has 17 residues. Germline V lookup: CDR1 SGHVS, CDR2 FQNEAQ. The CDR3 reads CASSPGGRGVYTGELFF. CDR3 DNA: TGTGCCAGCAGCCCCGGGGGGCGGGGGGTATACACCGGGGAGCTGTTTTTT.

This clone was detected only once. The chain employs TRBV6-5 and TRBJ1-1, with D tentatively TRBD1 (5 bases). Germline CDR1 and CDR2: MNHEY and SVGAGI. V lost 8 bases to trimming and J lost 4 bases, with 14 bases between them. The CDR3 consists of 13 residues. In DNA, the CDR3 is TGTGCCAGCCGAGTATCAGGGCGCACTGAAGCTTTCTTT. Its translation is CASRVSGRTEAFF.

The rearrangement joins TRBV3-1 (or the pseudogene TRBV3-2) to TRBJ1-1; TRBD1 is a possible D gene (5 bases). The CDR3 is made up of 13 amino acids. Trimming took 4 bases from V and 3 from J, leaving 9 bases between them. Germline V gives CDR1 LGHDT, CDR2 YNNKEL (reference sequence). The CDR3: CASSPQGYTEAFF. The CDR3 nucleotides read TGTGCCAGCAGCCCCCAGGGTTACACTGAAGCTTTCTTT.

The chain uses TRBV28 and TRBJ2-1; a weak D match, TRBD2 (5 bases). Trimming shortened V by 5 bases and J by 4 bases, and 21 bases separated the two germline ends. There are 17 residues in the CDR3. Germline V lookup: CDR1 MDHEN, CDR2 SYDVKM. Written as DNA, the CDR3 is TGTGCCAGCAGTCTCTCCTTCAGCGTCTCGGGGTACAATGAGCAGTTCTTC. Amino acids: CASSLSFSVSGYNEQFF.

Here the CDR3 DNA reads TGTGCCAGCAGCTCCGACTATAACTCCTACAATGAGCAGTTCTTC. This encodes CASSSDYNSYNEQFF. This chain joins TRBV7-2 and TRBJ2-1; possibly TRBD2 for D (5 bases). CDR1 and CDR2 (germline): SGHTA, FQGNSA. Between the trimmed V and J ends, which lost 4 bases and 0 bases, there was a span of 10 bases. The CDR3 has 15 amino acids.

The rearrangement uses TRBV19 and TRBJ1-6, with D tentatively TRBD1 (5 bases). Trimming removed 3 bases from V and 13 bases from J, with 13 bases in between. This CDR3 contains 13 residues. The germline CDR1 and CDR2 sequences are LNHDA and SQIVND (reference sequence). CDR3 nucleotides: TGTGCCAGTAGTATGGTCAGGGATGCCCCCCTCCACTTT. This sequence encodes CASSMVRDAPLHF.

This clone was detected once. The rearrangement uses TRBV27 and TRBJ1-6; 7 nucleotides match TRBD1. V lost 6 bases to trimming and J lost 7 bases; unmatched junction nucleotides: 6. Germline V gives CDR1 MNHEY, CDR2 SMNVEV (reference sequence). The CDR3 consists of 14 residues. The CDR3 DNA reads TGTGCCAGCAGCCCCGGGACAGCAAATTCACCCCTCCACTTT. This encodes CASSPGTANSPLHF.

This rearrangement joins TRBV19 to TRBJ2-1, with a possible D match to TRBD2 (6 bases). CDR3 size: 16 residues. Germline CDR1 is LNHDA and CDR2 is SQIVND (reference sequence). Trimming left V 1 base short and J 8 bases short, with 18 bases between. CDR3 residues: CASSIVGVASDHEQFF. The CDR3 nucleotides read TGTGCCAGTAGTATAGTGGGAGTGGCTAGCGATCATGAGCAGTTCTTC.

The gene calls are TRBV6-2 or TRBV6-3 and TRBJ1-5; D is unresolved. Germline V gives CDR1 MNHEY, CDR2 SVGEGT. Trimming took off 0 bases at V and 3 bases at J, with 12 bases between the two ends. The CDR3 spans 16 residues. The CDR3 sequence: CASSYSSWANNQPQHF. In DNA, the CDR3 is TGTGCCAGCAGTTACTCTTCCTGGGCCAACAATCAGCCCCAGCATTTT.

This CDR3 is CASSIGTGPYGYTF. CDR3 DNA: TGTGCCAGCAGTATTGGGACAGGCCCCTATGGCTACACCTTC. V and J are TRBV6-5 and TRBJ1-2; 8 bases line up with TRBD1. Trimming took 5 bases from V and 4 from J; bases not matched to a gene: 6. The CDR3 contains 14 residues. CDR1 MNHEY and CDR2 SVGAGI come from the germline V gene.

The gene calls are TRBV29-1 and TRBJ2-3, with TRBD2 matching over 7 bases. From germline, CDR1 is SQVTM and CDR2 ANQGSEA. V lost 4 bases, J lost 4 bases, and 5 bases stayed unmatched. This CDR3 spans 13 amino acids. DNA for the CDR3: TGCAGCGTTGGTGGGGGAGGGGCAGATACGCAGTATTTT. This gives the protein CSVGGGGADTQYF.

The rearrangement uses TRBV28 and TRBJ1-4, with 10 bases aligning to TRBD1. The CDR3 length is 15 residues. Trimming at V came to 5 bases and at J to 7 bases, leaving 7 bases not matched to a gene. The V gene's germline CDR1 is MDHEN and CDR2 SYDVKM. CDR3 loop: CASSLPTGGLEKLFF. The CDR3 DNA reads TGTGCCAGCAGTCTACCGACAGGGGGCCTTGAAAAACTGTTTTTT. Filled out from reference TRBV28 and TRBJ1-4, the complete variable domain reads DVKVTQSSRYLVKRTGEKVFLECVQDMDHENMFWYRQDPGLGLRLIYFSYDVKMKEKGDIPEGYSVSREKKERFSLILESASTNQTSMYLCASSLPTGGLEKLFFGSGTQLSVL.

The CDR3 nucleotides read TGTGCCAGCAGCGGAGGCTTAGCGGGGGGGCCCGGGGAGCTGTTTTTT. The encoded protein is CASSGGLAGGPGELFF. V usage is TRBV9 and J usage is TRBJ2-2, with TRBD2 identical over 11 bases. V was clipped by 3 bases and J by 6 bases; unmatched bases: 7. Looked up from germline, CDR1 is SGDLS and CDR2 is YYNGEE. The CDR3 runs 16 residues.

The chain combines TRBV6-6 with TRBJ2-3, with 10 bases fitting TRBD2. The CDR3 runs 15 residues. V lost 5 bases and J lost 3; bases outside the gene matches: 5. CDR1 is MNHNY, CDR2 SVGAGI, per germline (reference sequence). As DNA, the CDR3 is TGTGCCAGCAGTAGCCAGCGGGGGGGGACAGATACGCAGTATTTT. As protein: CASSSQRGGTDTQYF.